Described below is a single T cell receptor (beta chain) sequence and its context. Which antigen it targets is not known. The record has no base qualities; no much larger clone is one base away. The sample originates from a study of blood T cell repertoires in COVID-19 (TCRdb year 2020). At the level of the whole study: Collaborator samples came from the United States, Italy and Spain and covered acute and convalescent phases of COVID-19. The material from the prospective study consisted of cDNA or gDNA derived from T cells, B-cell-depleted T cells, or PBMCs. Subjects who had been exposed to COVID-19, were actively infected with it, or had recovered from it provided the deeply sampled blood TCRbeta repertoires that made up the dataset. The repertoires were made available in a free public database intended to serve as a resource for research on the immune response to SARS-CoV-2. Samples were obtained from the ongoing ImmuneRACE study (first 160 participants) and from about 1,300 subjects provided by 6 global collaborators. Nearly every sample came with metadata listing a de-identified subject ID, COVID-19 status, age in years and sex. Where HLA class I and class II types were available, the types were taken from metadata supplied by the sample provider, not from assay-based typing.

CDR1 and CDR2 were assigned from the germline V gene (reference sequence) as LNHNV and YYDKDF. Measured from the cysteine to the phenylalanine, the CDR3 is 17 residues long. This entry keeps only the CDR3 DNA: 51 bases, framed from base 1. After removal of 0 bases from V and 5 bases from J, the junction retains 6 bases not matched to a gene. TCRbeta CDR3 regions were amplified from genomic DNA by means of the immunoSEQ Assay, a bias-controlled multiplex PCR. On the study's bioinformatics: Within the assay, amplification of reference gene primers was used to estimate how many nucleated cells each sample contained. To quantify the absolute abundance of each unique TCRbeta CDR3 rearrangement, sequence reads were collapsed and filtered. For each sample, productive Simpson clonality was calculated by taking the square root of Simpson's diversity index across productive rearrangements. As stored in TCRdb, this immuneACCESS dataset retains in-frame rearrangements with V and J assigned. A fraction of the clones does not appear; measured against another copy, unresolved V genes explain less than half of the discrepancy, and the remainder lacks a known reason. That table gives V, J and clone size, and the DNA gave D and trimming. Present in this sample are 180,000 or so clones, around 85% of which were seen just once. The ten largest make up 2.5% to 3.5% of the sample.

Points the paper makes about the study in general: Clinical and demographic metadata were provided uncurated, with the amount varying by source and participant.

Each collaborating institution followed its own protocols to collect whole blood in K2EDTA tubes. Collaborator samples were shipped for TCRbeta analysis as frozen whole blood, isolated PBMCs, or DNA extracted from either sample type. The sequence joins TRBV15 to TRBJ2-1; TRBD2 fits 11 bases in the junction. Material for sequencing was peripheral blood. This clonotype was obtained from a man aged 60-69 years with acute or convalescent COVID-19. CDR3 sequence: CATSRDPGTSGNNEQFF. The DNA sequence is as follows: TGTGCCACCAGCAGAGATCCTGGGACTAGCGGAAACAATGAGCAGTTCTTC.